This T cell receptor (beta chain) was retrieved from a study of Graves' ophthalmopathy and Graves' hyperthyroidism. The study's findings and limits: The 13-signature model separated ophthalmopathy from stable hyperthyroidism at over 85% sensitivity and 80% to 84% specificity. Forecasting of ophthalmopathy progression by the model achieved more than 70% sensitivity and roughly 75% specificity. Blood also held most thyroid clonotypes expanded above 0.001 frequency.

The study amplified TCR beta CDR3 regions using RNA transcripts. The first round was an RT-PCR with HTBI primers, and the second round was a multiplex PCR. One entry per CDR3 protein results from TCRdb running MiXCR on the multiplex PCR reads. The sample includes about 700,000 distinct CDR3 sequences, roughly two fifths of them seen just once. The diagnostic workup employed clinical symptoms, serum thyroxine, TRAb, thyroid ultrasound and orbital computed tomography. This clonotype has just a few counts. Its target is not known. The CDR3 totals 14 residues. V lost 5 bases, J lost 1 base, and 11 bases lay in between. Germline V gene lookup returns CDR1 SGHAT and CDR2 FQNNGV.

The chain employs TRBV11-2 and TRBJ2-5; unclear D gene. The sequence was obtained from an adult man with Graves' ophthalmopathy. The sequencing sample was made of peripheral blood. The chain's CDR3 is CASSHRRFQETQYF. The DNA of the CDR3 is TGTGCCAGCAGCCACCGAAGGTTCCAAGAGACCCAGTACTTC.